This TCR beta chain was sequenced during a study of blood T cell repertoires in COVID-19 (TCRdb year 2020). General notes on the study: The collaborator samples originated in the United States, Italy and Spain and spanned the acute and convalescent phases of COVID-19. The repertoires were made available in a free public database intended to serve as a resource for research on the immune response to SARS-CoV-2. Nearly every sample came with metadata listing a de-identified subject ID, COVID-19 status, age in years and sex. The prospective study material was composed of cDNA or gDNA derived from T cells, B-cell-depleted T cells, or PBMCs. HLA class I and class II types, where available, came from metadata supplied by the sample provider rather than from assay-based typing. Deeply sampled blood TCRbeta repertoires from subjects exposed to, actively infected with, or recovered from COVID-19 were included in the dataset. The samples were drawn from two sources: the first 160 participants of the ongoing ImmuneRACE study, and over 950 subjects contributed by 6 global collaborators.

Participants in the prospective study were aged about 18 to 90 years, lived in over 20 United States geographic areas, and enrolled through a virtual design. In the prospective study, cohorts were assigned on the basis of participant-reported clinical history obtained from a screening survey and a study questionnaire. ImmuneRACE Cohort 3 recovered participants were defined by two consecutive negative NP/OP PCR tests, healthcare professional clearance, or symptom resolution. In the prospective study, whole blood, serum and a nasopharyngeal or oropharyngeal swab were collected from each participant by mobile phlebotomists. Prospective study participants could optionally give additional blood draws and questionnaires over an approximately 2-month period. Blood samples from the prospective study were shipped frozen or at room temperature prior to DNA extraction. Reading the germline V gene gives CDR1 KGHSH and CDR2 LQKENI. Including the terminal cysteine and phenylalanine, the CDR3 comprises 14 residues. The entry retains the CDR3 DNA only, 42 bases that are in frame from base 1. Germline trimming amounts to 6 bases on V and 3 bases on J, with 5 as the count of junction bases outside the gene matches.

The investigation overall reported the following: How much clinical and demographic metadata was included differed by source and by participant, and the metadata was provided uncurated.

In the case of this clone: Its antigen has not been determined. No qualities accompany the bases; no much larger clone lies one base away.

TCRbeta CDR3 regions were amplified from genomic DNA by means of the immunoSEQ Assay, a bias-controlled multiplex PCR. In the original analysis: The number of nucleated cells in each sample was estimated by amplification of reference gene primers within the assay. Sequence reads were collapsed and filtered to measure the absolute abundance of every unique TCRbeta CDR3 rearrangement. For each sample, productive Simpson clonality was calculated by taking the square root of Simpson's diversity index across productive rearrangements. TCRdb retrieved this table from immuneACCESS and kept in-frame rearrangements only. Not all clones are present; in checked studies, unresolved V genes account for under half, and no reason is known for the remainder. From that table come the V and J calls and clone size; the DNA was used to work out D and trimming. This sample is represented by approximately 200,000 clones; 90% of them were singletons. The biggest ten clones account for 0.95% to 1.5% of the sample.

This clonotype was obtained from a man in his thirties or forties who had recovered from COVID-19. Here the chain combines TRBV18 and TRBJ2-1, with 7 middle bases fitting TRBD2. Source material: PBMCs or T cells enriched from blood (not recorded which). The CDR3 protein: CASSRGGLYNEQFF. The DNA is TGTGCCAGCTCTCGCGGGGGACTCTACAATGAGCAGTTCTTC.